Sequencing of this T cell receptor (beta chain) was carried out in a study of Graves' ophthalmopathy and Graves' hyperthyroidism. Study-level results: Discrimination between ophthalmopathy and stable hyperthyroidism by a 13-signature model showed about 85% sensitivity and about 80% specificity. Ophthalmopathy progression predictions by the model showed approximately 79% specificity and approximately 67% sensitivity.

No donor had other autoimmune disease, uncontrolled infection, pregnancy or lactation. It was from roughly 10 ml of fresh peripheral blood that the PBMCs came. On this clonotype itself: The antigen is unknown.

V lost 5 bases and J lost 3; bases outside the gene matches: 5. The CDR3 runs 14 residues. Germline V CDR1 and CDR2: SGHVS, FQNEAQ. RNA transcripts were the source from which TCR beta CDR3 regions were amplified. HTBI-primed first-round RT-PCR preceded second-round multiplex PCR. Each CDR3 protein is one row after TCRdb ran MiXCR on the multiplex PCR reads. Of 200,000 to 250,000 distinct CDR3 sequences in the sample, roughly 50% were seen once. The chain links TRBV7-8 to TRBJ2-7, with 9 positions matching TRBD1. This TCR came from an adult man with Graves' ophthalmopathy. The sequencing input was peripheral blood. CDR3 DNA: TGTGCCAGCAGCCGACAGGGGGGATTCTACGAGCAGTACTTC. Translated, it gives CASSRQGGFYEQYF.